The 15 T cell receptor beta chains in this list originate from one sample, sequenced in a study of T-cell memory formation after mild COVID-19. MiXCR, applied by TCRdb to the 5' RACE reads, yields one record per CDR3 protein. The sample contains under 450,000 distinct CDR3 sequences, less than 25% of which appear only once. The source material was PBMCs or a T cell subset sorted from them (not recorded which). All receptors derive from an adult woman who had mild COVID-19 (a few samples of this study predate the infection). Cell type and time point are not known.

The chain links TRBV4-1 to TRBJ1-1; D not resolved. The CDR3 runs to 16 residues. Germline assignment: CDR1 MGHRA and CDR2 YSYEKL. Trimming removed 5 bases at V and 0 bases at J, with 16 bases between. The CDR3 region is CASSIHEHSMNTEAFF. Here the CDR3 DNA reads TGCGCCAGCAGCATACACGAGCACTCCATGAACACTGAAGCTTTCTTT.

This clonotype was observed a handful of times. The rearrangement joins TRBV5-1 to TRBJ2-1, with 11 bases matching TRBD1. Germline V CDR1 and CDR2: SGHRS, YFSETQ. V lost 3 bases and J lost 8; bases outside the gene matches: 4. This CDR3 has 14 amino acids. The CDR3 sequence: CASSSGQGADEQFF. The CDR3 DNA reads as TGCGCCAGCAGCTCCGGACAGGGGGCGGATGAGCAGTTCTTC.

In its sample, this clonotype was seen a few times. The genes are TRBV29-1 and TRBJ1-1, with TRBD1 as a possible D gene (5 bases). The V gene's germline CDR1 is SQVTM and CDR2 ANQGSEA. This CDR3 spans 13 amino acids. The ends were cut back, 7 bases at V and 5 bases at J, with 17 bases in the middle. CDR3 sequence: CSASSVGLTEAFF. The CDR3 nucleotides read TGCAGCGCTTCTAGTGTGGGGCTTACTGAAGCTTTCTTT.

The chain joins TRBV14 to TRBJ1-1; D not certain. Deletions cut 4 bases from V and 7 bases from J, with 13 bases between. The CDR3 extends over 13 amino acids. CDR1 SGHDN and CDR2 FVKESK come from the germline V gene. The CDR3 spells CASSPGSFFEAFF. In DNA, the CDR3 is TGTGCCAGCAGCCCCGGGTCCTTTTTTGAAGCTTTCTTT. The full variable domain, completed using reference TRBV14 and TRBJ1-1, is EAGVTQFPSHSVIEKGQTVTLRCDPISGHDNLYWYRRVMGKEIKFLLHFVKESKQDESGMPNNRFLAERTGGTYSTLKVQPAELEDSGVYFCASSPGSFFEAFFGQGTRLTVV.

This clonotype appeared a few times. The chain joins TRBV6-1 to TRBJ2-1; D call uncertain. Germline CDR1 MNHNS, CDR2 SASEGT. CDR3 size: 15 residues. V was trimmed by 1 base and J by 6 bases, leaving 13 bases between them. CDR3 coding DNA: TGTGCCAGCAGTGAAGGGGTGCGCCGCGGCAATGAGCAGTTCTTC. It is translated as CASSEGVRRGNEQFF.

This clonotype has a handful of counts. The rearrangement uses TRBV20-1 and TRBJ2-2; a weak D match, TRBD2 (5 bases). CDR3 length: 14 amino acids. V was trimmed by 1 base and J by 2 bases, leaving 8 bases between them. Germline lookup yields CDR1 DFQATT and CDR2 SNEGSKA (reference sequence). CDR3 nucleotides: TGCAGTGCTAGAGGGACTCTTAACACCGGGGAGCTGTTTTTT. It codes for CSARGTLNTGELFF.

The V and J genes are TRBV6-1 and TRBJ2-3; unclear D gene. V dropped 4 bases and J dropped 3 bases, with 14 bases sitting between them. Germline values: CDR1 MNHNS, CDR2 SASEGT. The CDR3 covers 15 residues. This CDR3 is CASSAVDPLTDTQYF. The CDR3 DNA follows: TGTGCCAGCAGTGCCGTGGACCCCCTTACAGATACGCAGTATTTT.

The V gene is TRBV28, the J gene TRBJ2-2, with D possibly being TRBD1 (5 bases). Trimming removed 2 bases from V and 2 bases from J, with 9 bases in between. The CDR3 consists of 15 residues. Germline-derived CDR1 and CDR2 are MDHEN and SYDVKM. CDR3 coding DNA: TGTGCCAGCAGTTTAAGACAGATCAACACCGGGGAGCTGTTTTTT. Encoded protein: CASSLRQINTGELFF.

V gene TRBV7-6 combines with J gene TRBJ2-7; 7 bases match TRBD1. Germline CDR1 is SGHVS and CDR2 is FNYEAQ. The V segment lost 4 bases and the J segment 5 bases; nucleotides outside the gene matches: 11. The CDR3 extends over 15 amino acids. The CDR3 region is CASSSQGQTVHEQYF. In nucleotides, the CDR3 is TGTGCCAGCAGCTCCCAGGGACAGACGGTCCACGAGCAGTACTTC. Together with reference TRBV7-6 and TRBJ2-7, the CDR3 gives the full variable domain: GAGVSQSPRYKVTKRGQDVALRCDPISGHVSLYWYRQALGQGPEFLTYFNYEAQQDKSGLPNDRFSAERPEGSISTLTIQRTEQRDSAMYRCASSSQGQTVHEQYFGPGTRLTVT.

The genes are TRBV12-3 or TRBV12-4 and TRBJ1-6; D is possibly TRBD1 (5 bases). The CDR3 is 15 amino acids. Trimming left V 3 bases short and J 8 bases short, with 14 bases between. CDR3 DNA sequence: TGTGCCAGCAGTTTTAATCCGGGGGGATATTCACCCCTCCACTTT. Translation: CASSFNPGGYSPLHF.

This clonotype was counted between two and nine times. V is TRBV19 and J is TRBJ1-5; D uncertain. The CDR3 extends over 13 amino acids. Per germline, CDR1 LNHDA and CDR2 SQIVND (reference sequence). The V end lost 4 bases, the J end lost 7 bases, and 11 bases lay between the germline ends. Here the CDR3 reads CASSTILLQPQHF. CDR3 DNA: TGTGCCAGTAGTACCATCCTTTTACAGCCCCAGCATTTT.

This chain uses TRBV7-2 with TRBJ2-3; 9 bases are shared with TRBD2. CDR3 size: 16 residues. The V and J ends lost 1 base and 3 bases, in that order; junction bases with no gene match: 5. Germline V CDR1 and CDR2: SGHTA, FQGNSA. For the CDR3, the DNA is TGTGCCAGCAGCTTAGAAGCGGGAGGCATGACAGATACGCAGTATTTT. Encoded protein: CASSLEAGGMTDTQYF. The whole variable domain, remainder taken from reference TRBV7-2 and TRBJ2-3, is GAGVSQSPSNKVTEKGKDVELRCDPISGHTALYWYRQSLGQGLEFLIYFQGNSAPDKSGLPSDRFSAERTGGSVSTLTIQRTQQEDSAVYLCASSLEAGGMTDTQYFGPGTRLTVL.

The chain combines TRBV7-3 with TRBJ1-6, with unresolved D. V lost 1 base, J lost 9 bases, and 10 bases lay in between. The germline gives CDR1 SGHTA, CDR2 FQGTGA. CDR3 length: 14 amino acids. The CDR3 spells CASSLNPGSSPLHF. In DNA, the CDR3 is TGTGCCAGCAGCTTAAACCCGGGTAGTTCACCCCTCCACTTT.

This clonotype was recorded many times. The chain employs TRBV7-6 and TRBJ2-3; 10 bases line up with TRBD2. Germline loops: CDR1 SGHVS, CDR2 FNYEAQ. The CDR3 contains 17 residues. V gave up 2 bases and J gave up 5 bases; unmatched junction bases: 10. The CDR3 is CASSLSTPSGSIDTQYF. CDR3 coding DNA: TGTGCCAGCAGCTTAAGCACTCCTAGCGGGAGTATAGATACGCAGTATTTT.

This clonotype has more than one count but fewer than ten. This chain links TRBV5-1 with TRBJ2-1; D call uncertain. The CDR3 contains 15 residues. Trimming took off 4 bases at V and 2 bases at J, with 13 bases between the two ends. Germline assignment: CDR1 SGHRS and CDR2 YFSETQ. As DNA, the CDR3 is TGCGCCAGCAGCATGGACGATACCACCTACAATGAGCAGTTCTTC. Translated: CASSMDDTTYNEQFF.